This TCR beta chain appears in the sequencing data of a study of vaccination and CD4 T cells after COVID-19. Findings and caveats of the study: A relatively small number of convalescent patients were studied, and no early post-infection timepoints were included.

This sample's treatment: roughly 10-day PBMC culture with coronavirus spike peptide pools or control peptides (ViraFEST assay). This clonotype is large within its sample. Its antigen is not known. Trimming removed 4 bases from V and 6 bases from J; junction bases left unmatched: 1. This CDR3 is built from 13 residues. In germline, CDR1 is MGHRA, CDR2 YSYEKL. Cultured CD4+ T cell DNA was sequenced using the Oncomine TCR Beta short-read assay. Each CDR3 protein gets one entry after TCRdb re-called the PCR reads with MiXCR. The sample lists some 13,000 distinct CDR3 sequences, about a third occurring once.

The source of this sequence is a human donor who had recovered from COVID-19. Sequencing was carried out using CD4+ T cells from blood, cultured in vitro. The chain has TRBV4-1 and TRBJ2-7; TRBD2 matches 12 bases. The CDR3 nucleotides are TGCGCCAGCAGCCCGGGACTAGCGGGCGAGCAGTACTTC. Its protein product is CASSPGLAGEQYF.